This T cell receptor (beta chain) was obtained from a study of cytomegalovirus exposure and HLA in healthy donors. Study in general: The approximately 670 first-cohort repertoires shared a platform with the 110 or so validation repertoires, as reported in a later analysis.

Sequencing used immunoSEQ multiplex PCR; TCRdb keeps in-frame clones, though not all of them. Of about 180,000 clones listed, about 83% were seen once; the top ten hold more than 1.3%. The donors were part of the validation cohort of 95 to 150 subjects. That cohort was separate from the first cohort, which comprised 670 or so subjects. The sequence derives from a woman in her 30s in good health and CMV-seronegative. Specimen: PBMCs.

The CDR3 nucleotides read TGTGCCAGCATCCGGGGACAGGCTGGAGAGCAGTACTTC. It specifies CASIRGQAGEQYF. The rearrangement joins TRBV6-1 to TRBJ2-7; 8 bases line up with TRBD1. Germline trimming cut 7 bases from V and 7 bases from J; bases unmatched to any gene: 9. This CDR3 region has 13 residues. Germline V gene lookup returns CDR1 MNHNS and CDR2 SASEGT.